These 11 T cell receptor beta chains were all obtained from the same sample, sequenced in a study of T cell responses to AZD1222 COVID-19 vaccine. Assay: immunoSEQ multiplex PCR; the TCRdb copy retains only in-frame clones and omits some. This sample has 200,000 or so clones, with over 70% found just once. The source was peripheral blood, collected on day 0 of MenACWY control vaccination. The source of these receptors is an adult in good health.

The CDR3 sequence: CASSYGGRVNTEAFF. The CDR3 nucleotides are TGTGCCAGCAGTTACGGCGGCAGGGTGAACACTGAAGCTTTCTTT. The chain couples TRBV6-5 to TRBJ1-1; D is perhaps TRBD1 (5 bases). The germline gives CDR1 MNHEY, CDR2 SVGAGI. The CDR3 loop spans 15 amino acids. V was pared by 2 bases and J by 0 bases, with 10 bases between.

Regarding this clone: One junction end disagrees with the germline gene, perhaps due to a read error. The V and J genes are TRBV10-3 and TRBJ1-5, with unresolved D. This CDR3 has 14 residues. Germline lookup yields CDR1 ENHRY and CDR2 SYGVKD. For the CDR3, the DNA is TGTGCCATCAGTGACAGCCCAACTAATCCGCCCCAGCATTTT. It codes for CAISDSPTNPPQHF.

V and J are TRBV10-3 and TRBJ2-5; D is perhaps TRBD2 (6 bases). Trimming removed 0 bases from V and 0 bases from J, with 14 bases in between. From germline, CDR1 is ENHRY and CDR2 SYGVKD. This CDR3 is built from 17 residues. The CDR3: CAISESRREEDQETQYF. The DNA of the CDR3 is TGTGCCATCAGTGAGTCGAGGAGGGAGGAAGACCAAGAGACCCAGTACTTC.

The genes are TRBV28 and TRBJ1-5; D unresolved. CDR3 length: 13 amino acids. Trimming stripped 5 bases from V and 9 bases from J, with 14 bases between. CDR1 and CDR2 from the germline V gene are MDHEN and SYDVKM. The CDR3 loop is CASSAGRTRPQHF. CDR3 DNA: TGTGCCAGCAGTGCCGGACGGACTCGGCCCCAGCATTTT.

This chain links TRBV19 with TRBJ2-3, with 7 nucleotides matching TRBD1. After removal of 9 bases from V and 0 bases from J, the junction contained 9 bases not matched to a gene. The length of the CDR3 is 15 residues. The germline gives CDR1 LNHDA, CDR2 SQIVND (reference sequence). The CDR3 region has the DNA TGTGCCAGCGGAACCGGGACAGTTAGCACAGATACGCAGTATTTT. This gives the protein CASGTGTVSTDTQYF.

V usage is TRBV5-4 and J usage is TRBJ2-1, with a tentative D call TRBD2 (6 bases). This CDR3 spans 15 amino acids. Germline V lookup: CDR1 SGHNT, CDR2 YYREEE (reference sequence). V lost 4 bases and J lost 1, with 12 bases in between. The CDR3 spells CASSTSRGSYNEQFF. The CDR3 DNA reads TGTGCCAGCAGCACGAGCCGGGGGTCCTACAATGAGCAGTTCTTC. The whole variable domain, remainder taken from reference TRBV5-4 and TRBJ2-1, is ETGVTQSPTHLIKTRGQQVTLRCSSQSGHNTVSWYQQALGQGPQFIFQYYREEENGRGNFPPRFSGLQFPNYSSELNVNALELDDSALYLCASSTSRGSYNEQFFGPGTRLTVL.

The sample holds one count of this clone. The CDR3 reads CASSLVSGQGAADTQYF. The CDR3 DNA reads TGTGCCAGCAGCTTAGTTTCCGGACAGGGGGCCGCAGATACGCAGTATTTT. V usage is TRBV7-2 and J usage is TRBJ2-3; 11 bases are shared with TRBD1. The ends lost 1 base at V and 4 bases at J; junction bases unmatched: 7. There are 17 residues in the CDR3. Germline CDR1 reads SGHTA; CDR2 reads FQGNSA.

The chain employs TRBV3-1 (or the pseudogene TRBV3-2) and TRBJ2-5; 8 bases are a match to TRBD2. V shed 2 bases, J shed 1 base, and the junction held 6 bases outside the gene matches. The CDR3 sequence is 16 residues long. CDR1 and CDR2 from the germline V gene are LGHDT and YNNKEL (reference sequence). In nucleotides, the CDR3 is TGTGCCAGCAGCCAATCCGGGGGGGGCGCCCAAGAGACCCAGTACTTC. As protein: CASSQSGGGAQETQYF.

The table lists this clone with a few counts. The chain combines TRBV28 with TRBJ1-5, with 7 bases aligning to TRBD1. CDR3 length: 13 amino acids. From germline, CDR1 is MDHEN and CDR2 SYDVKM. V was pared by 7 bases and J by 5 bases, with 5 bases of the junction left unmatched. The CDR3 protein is CASKDREDQPQHF. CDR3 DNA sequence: TGTGCCAGCAAAGACAGGGAAGATCAGCCCCAGCATTTT.

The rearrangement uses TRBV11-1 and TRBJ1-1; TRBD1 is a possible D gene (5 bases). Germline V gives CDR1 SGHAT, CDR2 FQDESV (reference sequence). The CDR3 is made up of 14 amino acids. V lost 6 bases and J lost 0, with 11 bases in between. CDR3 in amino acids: CASRPGALNTEAFF. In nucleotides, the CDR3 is TGTGCCAGCAGACCTGGGGCGCTGAACACTGAAGCTTTCTTT.

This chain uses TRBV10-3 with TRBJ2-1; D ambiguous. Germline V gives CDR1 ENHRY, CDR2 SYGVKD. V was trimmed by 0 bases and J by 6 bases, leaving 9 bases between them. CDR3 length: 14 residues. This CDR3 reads CAISESSRTNEQFF. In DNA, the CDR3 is TGTGCCATCAGTGAGTCGAGTAGGACCAATGAGCAGTTCTTC.